This is a list of T cell receptor beta chains from one sample in a study of human T cells and chemical hapten exposure. Using its own MiXCR run on the RACE reads, TCRdb lists one record per CDR3 protein. The sample has roughly 160,000 distinct CDR3 sequences; about 14% are singletons. The sample here was whole blood, taken in connection with sensitization to the hapten diphenylcyclopropenone (DPC). Receptors originate from a woman younger than 45 with alopecia areata. Some clones in this sample may be carry-over from other donors' samples. Each CDR3 is given with its conserved first and last residue. D genes are given only for firm matches. Where a row states a size, it is once, few, many or the class of an expanded clone; other rows omit it.

v_gene: TRBV2
j_gene: TRBJ2-1
abundance: few
d_gene: TRBD1
CDR3aa: CASNADRSYNEQFF
CDR3nt: TGTGCCAGCAACGCGGACAGGTCCTACAATGAGCAGTTCTTC

v_gene: TRBV7-2
j_gene: TRBJ2-7
abundance: many
d_gene: .
CDR3aa: CASSLRVAEQYF
CDR3nt: TGTGCCAGCAGCCTTCGGGTGGCCGAGCAGTACTTC

v_gene: TRBV18
j_gene: TRBJ2-2
abundance: few
d_gene: .
CDR3aa: CASSPPIGLPGELFF
CDR3nt: TGTGCCAGCTCACCACCGATAGGTTTGCCCGGGGAGCTGTTTTTT

v_gene: TRBV9
j_gene: TRBJ2-5
abundance: few
d_gene: .
CDR3aa: CASSVLPTRQETQYF
CDR3nt: TGTGCCAGCAGCGTACTCCCGACTAGACAAGAGACCCAGTACTTC

v_gene: TRBV5-4
j_gene: TRBJ2-2
abundance: once
d_gene: .
CDR3aa: CASSLWGAGELFF
CDR3nt: TGTGCCAGCAGCTTGTGGGGAGCCGGGGAGCTGTTTTTT

v_gene: TRBV6-5
j_gene: TRBJ2-7
abundance: few
d_gene: .
CDR3aa: CASSYSSGNSYEQYF
CDR3nt: TGTGCCAGCAGTTACTCGTCAGGGAACTCCTACGAGCAGTACTTC

v_gene: TRBV25-1
j_gene: TRBJ2-3
abundance: many
d_gene: .
CDR3aa: CASSDLSADTQYF
CDR3nt: TGTGCCAGCAGTGACCTTTCGGCAGATACGCAGTATTTT

v_gene: TRBV12-3/TRBV12-4
j_gene: TRBJ2-7
abundance: .
d_gene: .
CDR3aa: CASSPTLTHEQYF
CDR3nt: TGTGCCAGCAGCCCTACCCTGACACACGAGCAGTACTTC

v_gene: TRBV11-1
j_gene: TRBJ2-5
abundance: .
d_gene: TRBD1
CDR3aa: CASSRRTGQETQYF
CDR3nt: TGTGCCAGCAGCCGACGGACAGGCCAAGAGACCCAGTACTTC

v_gene: TRBV29-1
j_gene: TRBJ2-2
abundance: few
d_gene: TRBD2
CDR3aa: CSVPGLAGATDTGELFF
CDR3nt: TGCAGCGTACCGGGACTAGCGGGAGCCACGGACACCGGGGAGCTGTTTTTT

v_gene: TRBV9
j_gene: TRBJ2-1
abundance: many
d_gene: TRBD1
CDR3aa: CASSVRDRAYNEQFF
CDR3nt: TGTGCCAGCAGCGTCCGGGACAGAGCTTACAATGAGCAGTTCTTC

v_gene: TRBV19
j_gene: TRBJ2-1
abundance: .
d_gene: TRBD2
CDR3aa: CASSSGGDYNEQFF
CDR3nt: TGTGCCAGTAGTAGCGGGGGGGATTACAATGAGCAGTTCTTC

v_gene: TRBV12-3/TRBV12-4
j_gene: TRBJ2-4
abundance: many
d_gene: TRBD1
CDR3aa: CASSLGQPGAKNIQYF
CDR3nt: TGTGCCAGCAGTTTGGGACAGCCAGGAGCCAAAAACATTCAGTACTTC

v_gene: TRBV30
j_gene: TRBJ2-6
abundance: few
d_gene: .
CDR3aa: CAWSFGGASSGANVLTF
CDR3nt: TGTGCCTGGAGTTTTGGGGGTGCGAGCTCTGGGGCCAACGTCCTGACTTTC

v_gene: TRBV29-1
j_gene: TRBJ2-5
abundance: many
d_gene: TRBD2
CDR3aa: CSVAHLSTSGSPQYF
CDR3nt: TGCAGCGTTGCCCACCTCTCTACTAGCGGGAGCCCCCAGTACTTC

v_gene: TRBV30
j_gene: TRBJ2-7
abundance: .
d_gene: .
CDR3aa: CAWSVEGFEQYF
CDR3nt: TGTGCCTGGAGTGTAGAAGGATTCGAGCAGTACTTC

v_gene: TRBV28
j_gene: TRBJ2-7
abundance: .
d_gene: TRBD2
CDR3aa: CASTRLAGNYEQYF
CDR3nt: TGTGCCAGCACCCGACTAGCGGGCAACTACGAGCAGTACTTC

v_gene: TRBV28
j_gene: TRBJ1-5
abundance: few
d_gene: TRBD1
CDR3aa: CASSPWTGGRAQPQHF
CDR3nt: TGTGCCAGCAGTCCATGGACAGGGGGGCGCGCACAGCCCCAGCATTTT

v_gene: TRBV4-2
j_gene: TRBJ2-1
abundance: .
d_gene: .
CDR3aa: CASSQASAPLSYNEQFF
CDR3nt: TGTGCCAGCAGCCAAGCCTCGGCCCCACTTTCCTACAATGAGCAGTTCTTC

v_gene: TRBV20-1
j_gene: TRBJ2-4
abundance: few
d_gene: TRBD1
CDR3aa: CSASGTGSQNIQYF
CDR3nt: TGCAGTGCTAGCGGGACAGGGTCCCAAAACATTCAGTACTTC

v_gene: TRBV18
j_gene: TRBJ2-1
abundance: many
d_gene: .
CDR3aa: CASSRDFRDEQFF
CDR3nt: TGTGCCAGCTCACGGGATTTTCGGGATGAGCAGTTCTTC

v_gene: TRBV28
j_gene: TRBJ2-7
abundance: .
d_gene: TRBD1
CDR3aa: CASIARTGSGHEQYF
CDR3nt: TGTGCCAGCATCGCTCGGACAGGGTCGGGGCACGAGCAGTACTTC

v_gene: TRBV7-3
j_gene: TRBJ2-3
abundance: .
d_gene: TRBD1
CDR3aa: CASSPQGQFTQYF
CDR3nt: TGTGCCAGCAGCCCCCAGGGACAGTTTACGCAGTATTTT

v_gene: TRBV7-2
j_gene: TRBJ1-2
abundance: few
d_gene: .
CDR3aa: CASSLFSSTNYGYTF
CDR3nt: TGTGCCAGCAGCTTGTTCTCATCTACTAACTATGGCTACACCTTC

v_gene: TRBV30
j_gene: TRBJ1-5
abundance: .
d_gene: .
CDR3aa: CAWSPQMGYPQHF
CDR3nt: TGTGCCTGGAGTCCTCAAATGGGTTACCCCCAGCATTTT

v_gene: TRBV7-6
j_gene: TRBJ1-5
abundance: .
d_gene: .
CDR3aa: CASSLVGEPQHF
CDR3nt: TGTGCCAGCAGCTTAGTGGGGGAGCCCCAGCATTTT

v_gene: TRBV5-1
j_gene: TRBJ2-5
abundance: .
d_gene: .
CDR3aa: CASSLTAVGTQETQYF
CDR3nt: TGCGCCAGCAGCTTGACGGCAGTTGGGACACAAGAGACCCAGTACTTC

v_gene: TRBV4-2
j_gene: TRBJ1-6
abundance: .
d_gene: TRBD1
CDR3aa: CASSQEDVVGTGNSPLHF
CDR3nt: TGTGCCAGCAGCCAAGAAGATGTAGTCGGGACAGGGAATTCACCCCTCCACTTT

v_gene: TRBV7-2
j_gene: TRBJ2-7
abundance: .
d_gene: TRBD2
CDR3aa: CASSLSAGGPTYEQYF
CDR3nt: TGTGCCAGCAGCTTATCCGCGGGAGGGCCTACCTACGAGCAGTACTTC

v_gene: TRBV27
j_gene: TRBJ2-3
abundance: .
d_gene: .
CDR3aa: CASSRDRPTDTQYF
CDR3nt: TGTGCCAGCAGCCGCGACCGCCCCACAGATACGCAGTATTTT

v_gene: TRBV30
j_gene: TRBJ1-1
abundance: once
d_gene: .
CDR3aa: CAWRPAAMNTEAFF
CDR3nt: TGTGCCTGGAGGCCGGCAGCTATGAACACTGAAGCTTTCTTT

v_gene: TRBV25-1
j_gene: TRBJ2-7
abundance: .
d_gene: TRBD2
CDR3aa: CASRGPGLHYEQYF
CDR3nt: TGTGCCAGCAGAGGACCGGGACTACACTACGAGCAGTACTTC

v_gene: TRBV7-9
j_gene: TRBJ2-5
abundance: .
d_gene: .
CDR3aa: CASSSSPGTRQETQYF
CDR3nt: TGTGCCAGCAGCTCCTCCCCAGGGACTCGCCAAGAGACCCAGTACTTC

v_gene: TRBV3-2
j_gene: TRBJ1-3
abundance: many
d_gene: .
CDR3aa: CASSHLDRAGNTIYF
CDR3nt: TGTGCCAGCAGCCACCTGGACAGGGCTGGAAACACCATATATTTT

v_gene: TRBV30
j_gene: TRBJ2-2
abundance: few
d_gene: TRBD2
CDR3aa: CAWSIGSGSGELFF
CDR3nt: TGTGCCTGGAGTATTGGAAGCGGGAGCGGGGAGCTGTTTTTT

v_gene: TRBV29-1
j_gene: TRBJ2-7
abundance: many
d_gene: TRBD1
CDR3aa: CSVVPGQALYEQYF
CDR3nt: TGCAGCGTTGTCCCGGGACAGGCGCTATACGAGCAGTACTTC

v_gene: TRBV5-1
j_gene: TRBJ2-7
abundance: .
d_gene: .
CDR3aa: CASSPWSVYEQYF
CDR3nt: TGCGCCAGCAGCCCGTGGTCGGTCTACGAGCAGTACTTC

v_gene: TRBV5-1
j_gene: TRBJ2-1
abundance: .
d_gene: .
CDR3aa: CASSPTGQDYNEQFF
CDR3nt: TGCGCCAGCAGCCCCACCGGGCAGGACTACAATGAGCAGTTCTTC

v_gene: TRBV7-2
j_gene: TRBJ2-7
abundance: few
d_gene: TRBD2
CDR3aa: CASSFKLAGPLREQYF
CDR3nt: TGTGCCAGCAGCTTCAAATTAGCGGGGCCCCTGAGGGAGCAGTACTTC

v_gene: TRBV10-3
j_gene: TRBJ2-1
abundance: .
d_gene: TRBD2
CDR3aa: CAISEPGLAGDNEQFF
CDR3nt: TGTGCCATCAGTGAGCCTGGGCTAGCGGGGGATAATGAGCAGTTCTTC

v_gene: TRBV9
j_gene: TRBJ2-1
abundance: .
d_gene: .
CDR3aa: CASSPQPSSYNEQFF
CDR3nt: TGTGCCAGCAGCCCCCAACCCAGCTCCTACAATGAGCAGTTCTTC

v_gene: TRBV7-6
j_gene: TRBJ2-5
abundance: .
d_gene: .
CDR3aa: CASSSTGTEGETQYF
CDR3nt: TGTGCCAGCAGCTCGACCGGGACCGAAGGGGAGACCCAGTACTTC

v_gene: TRBV7-2
j_gene: TRBJ2-5
abundance: many
d_gene: .
CDR3aa: CASSSYGGPETQYF
CDR3nt: TGTGCCAGCAGCTCATATGGGGGCCCGGAGACCCAGTACTTC

v_gene: TRBV28
j_gene: TRBJ1-1
abundance: many
d_gene: .
CDR3aa: CASRLPGNTEAFF
CDR3nt: TGTGCCAGCAGGTTACCAGGGAACACTGAAGCTTTCTTT

v_gene: TRBV19
j_gene: TRBJ1-2
abundance: .
d_gene: .
CDR3aa: CASSMGDGYYGYTF
CDR3nt: TGTGCCAGTAGTATGGGGGACGGCTACTATGGCTACACCTTC

v_gene: TRBV20-1
j_gene: TRBJ2-3
abundance: .
d_gene: .
CDR3aa: CSADTLTGEADTQYF
CDR3nt: TGCAGTGCGGATACTTTAACAGGGGAGGCAGATACGCAGTATTTT

v_gene: TRBV20-1
j_gene: TRBJ2-3
abundance: many
d_gene: .
CDR3aa: CSAREGVGTDTQYF
CDR3nt: TGCAGTGCTAGAGAGGGCGTTGGCACAGATACGCAGTATTTT